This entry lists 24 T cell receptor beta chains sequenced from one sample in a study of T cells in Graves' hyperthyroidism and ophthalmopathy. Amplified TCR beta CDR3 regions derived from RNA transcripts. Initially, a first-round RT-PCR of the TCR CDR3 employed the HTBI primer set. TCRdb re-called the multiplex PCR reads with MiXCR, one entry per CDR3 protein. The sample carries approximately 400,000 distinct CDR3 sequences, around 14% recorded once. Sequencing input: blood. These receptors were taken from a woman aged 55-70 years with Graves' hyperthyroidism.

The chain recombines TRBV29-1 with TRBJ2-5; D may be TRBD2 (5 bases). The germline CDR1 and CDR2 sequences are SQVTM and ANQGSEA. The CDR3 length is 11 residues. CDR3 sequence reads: CMSDFQETQYF. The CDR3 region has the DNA TGCATGTCGGACTTCCAAGAGACCCAGTACTTC.

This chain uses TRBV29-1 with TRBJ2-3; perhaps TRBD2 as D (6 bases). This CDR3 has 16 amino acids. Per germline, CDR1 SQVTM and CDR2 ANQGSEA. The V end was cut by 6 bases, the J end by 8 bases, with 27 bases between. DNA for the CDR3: TGCAGCGTGGGGTGGGGAGGTAGAGGTCGCGGGGCTACGCAGTATTTT. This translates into CSVGWGGRGRGATQYF.

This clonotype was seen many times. The CDR3 reads CASSSTNRGSTDTQYF. For the CDR3, the DNA is TGTGCCAGCAGCTCAACGAACAGGGGAAGTACAGATACGCAGTATTTT. The J gene is TRBJ2-3, the V gene TRBV5-5, with 7 bases lining up with TRBD1. Per germline, CDR1 SGHKS and CDR2 YYEKEE (reference sequence). V was clipped by 3 bases and J by 3 bases; unmatched bases: 10. CDR3 length equals 16 residues.

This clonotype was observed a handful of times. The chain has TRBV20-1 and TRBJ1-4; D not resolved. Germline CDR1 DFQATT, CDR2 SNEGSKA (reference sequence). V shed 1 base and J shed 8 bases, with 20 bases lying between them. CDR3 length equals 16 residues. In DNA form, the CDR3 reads TGCAGTGCTAGAGGAGGAGCACAAGATCGGAGGGAAAAACTGTTTTTT. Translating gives CSARGGAQDRREKLFF.

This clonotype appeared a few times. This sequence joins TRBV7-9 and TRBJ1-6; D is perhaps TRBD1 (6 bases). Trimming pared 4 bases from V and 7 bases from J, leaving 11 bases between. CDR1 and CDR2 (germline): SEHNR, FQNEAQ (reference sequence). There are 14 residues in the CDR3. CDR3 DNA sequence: TGTGCCAGCAGCTACGGACAGAACAATTCACCCCTCCACTTT. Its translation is CASSYGQNNSPLHF.

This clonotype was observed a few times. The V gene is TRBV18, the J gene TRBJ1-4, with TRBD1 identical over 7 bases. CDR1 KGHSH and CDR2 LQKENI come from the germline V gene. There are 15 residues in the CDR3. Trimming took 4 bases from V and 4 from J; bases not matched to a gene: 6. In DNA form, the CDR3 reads TGTGCCAGCTCACTAAGGACAGGTCGTAATGAAAAACTGTTTTTT. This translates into CASSLRTGRNEKLFF. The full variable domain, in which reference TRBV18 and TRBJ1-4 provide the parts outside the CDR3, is NAGVMQNPRHLVRRRGQEARLRCSPMKGHSHVYWYRQLPEEGLKFMVYLQKENIIDESGMPKERFSAEFPKEGPSILRIQQVVRGDSAAYFCASSLRTGRNEKLFFGSGTQLSVL.

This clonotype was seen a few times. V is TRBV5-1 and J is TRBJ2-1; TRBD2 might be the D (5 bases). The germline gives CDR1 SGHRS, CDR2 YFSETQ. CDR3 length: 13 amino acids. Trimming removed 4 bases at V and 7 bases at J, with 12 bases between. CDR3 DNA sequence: TGCGCCAGCAGCCTCGCAGCGGTAAATGAGCAGTTCTTC. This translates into CASSLAAVNEQFF.

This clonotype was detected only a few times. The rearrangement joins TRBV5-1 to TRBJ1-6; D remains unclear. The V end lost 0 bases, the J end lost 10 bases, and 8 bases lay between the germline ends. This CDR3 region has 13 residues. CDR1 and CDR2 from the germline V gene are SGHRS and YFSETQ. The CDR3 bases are TGCGCCAGCAGCTTGGCTGGGGTGTCACCCCTCCACTTT. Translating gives CASSLAGVSPLHF.

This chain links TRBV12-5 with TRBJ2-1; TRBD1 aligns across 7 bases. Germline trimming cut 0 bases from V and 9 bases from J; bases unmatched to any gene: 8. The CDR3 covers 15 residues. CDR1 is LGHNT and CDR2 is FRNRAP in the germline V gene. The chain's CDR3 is CASGLVVDRAGEQFF. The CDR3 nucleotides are TGTGCTAGTGGTTTGGTAGTTGACAGGGCGGGTGAGCAGTTCTTC.

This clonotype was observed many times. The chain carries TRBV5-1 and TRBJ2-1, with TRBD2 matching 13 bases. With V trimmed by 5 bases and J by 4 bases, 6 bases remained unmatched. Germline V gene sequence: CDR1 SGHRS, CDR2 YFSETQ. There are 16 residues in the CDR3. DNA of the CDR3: TGCGCCAGCAGGCATGGGACTAGCGGGATATACAATGAGCAGTTCTTC. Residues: CASRHGTSGIYNEQFF.

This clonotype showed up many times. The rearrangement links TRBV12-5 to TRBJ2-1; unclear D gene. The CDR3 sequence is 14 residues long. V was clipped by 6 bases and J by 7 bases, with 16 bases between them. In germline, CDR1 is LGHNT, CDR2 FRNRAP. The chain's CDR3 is CASGETDKRNEQFF. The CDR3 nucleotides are TGTGCTAGTGGGGAGACTGATAAACGGAATGAGCAGTTCTTC.

The CDR3 is CASSIVVDTEAFF. Written as DNA, the CDR3 is TGTGCCAGTAGTATAGTTGTGGATACTGAAGCTTTCTTT. V gene TRBV19 combines with J gene TRBJ1-1; no definite D call. Germline values: CDR1 LNHDA, CDR2 SQIVND (reference sequence). Trimming took off 1 base at V and 5 bases at J, with 8 bases between the two ends. The CDR3 extends over 13 amino acids.

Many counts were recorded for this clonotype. The CDR3, as DNA: TGTGCCAGCCTTGGACGGCAAGGACCGAACACTGAAGCTTTCTTT. Translating gives CASLGRQGPNTEAFF. This chain uses TRBV6-2 or TRBV6-3 with TRBJ1-1; no reliable D call. CDR1 MNHEY and CDR2 SVGEGT come from the germline V gene. The V end was cut by 8 bases, the J end by 1 base, with 17 bases between. CDR3 length: 15 amino acids.

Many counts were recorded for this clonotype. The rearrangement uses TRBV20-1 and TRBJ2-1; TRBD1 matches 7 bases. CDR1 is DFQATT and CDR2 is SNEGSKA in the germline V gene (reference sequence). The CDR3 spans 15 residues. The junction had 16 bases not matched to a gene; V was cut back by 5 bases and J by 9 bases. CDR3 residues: CSAFLPRVGGFEQFF. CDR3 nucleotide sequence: TGCAGTGCTTTCCTCCCCCGGGTAGGGGGCTTTGAGCAGTTCTTC.

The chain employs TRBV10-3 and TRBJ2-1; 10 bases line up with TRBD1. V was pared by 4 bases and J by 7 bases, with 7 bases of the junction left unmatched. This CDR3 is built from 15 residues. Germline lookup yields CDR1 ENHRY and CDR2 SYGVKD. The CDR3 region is CAISAQPGQGNEQFF. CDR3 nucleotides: TGTGCCATCAGTGCCCAACCGGGACAGGGGAATGAGCAGTTCTTC.

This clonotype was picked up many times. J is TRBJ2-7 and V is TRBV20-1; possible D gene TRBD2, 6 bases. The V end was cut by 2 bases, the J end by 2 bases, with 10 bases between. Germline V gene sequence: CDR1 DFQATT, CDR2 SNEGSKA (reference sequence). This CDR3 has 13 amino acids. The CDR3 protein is CSARWGVAYEQYF. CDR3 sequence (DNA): TGCAGTGCTAGATGGGGGGTTGCCTACGAGCAGTACTTC.

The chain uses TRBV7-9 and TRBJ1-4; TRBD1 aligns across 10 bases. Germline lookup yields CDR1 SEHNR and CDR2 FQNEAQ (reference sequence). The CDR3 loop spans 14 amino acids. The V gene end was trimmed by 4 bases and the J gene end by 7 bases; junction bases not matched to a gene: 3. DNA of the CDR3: TGTGCCAGCAGCTGGGACAGGGGTTTTGAAAAACTGTTTTTT. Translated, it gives CASSWDRGFEKLFF.

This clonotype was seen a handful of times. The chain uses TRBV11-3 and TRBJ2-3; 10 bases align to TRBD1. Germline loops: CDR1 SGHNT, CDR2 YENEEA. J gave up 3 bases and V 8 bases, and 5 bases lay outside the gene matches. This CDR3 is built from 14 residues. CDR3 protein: CASATGGSTDTQYF. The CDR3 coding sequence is TGTGCCAGCGCGACAGGGGGCTCTACAGATACGCAGTATTTT.

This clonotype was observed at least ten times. CDR3 DNA sequence: TGTGCCAGCACCAGGGGGCGGAACACTGAAGCTTTCTTT. It is translated as CASTRGRNTEAFF. The J gene is TRBJ1-1, the V gene TRBV7-2; 8 bases agree with TRBD1. The CDR3 is made up of 13 amino acids. Germline V lookup: CDR1 SGHTA, CDR2 FQGNSA. V lost 7 bases to trimming and J lost 1 base; unmatched junction nucleotides: 2.

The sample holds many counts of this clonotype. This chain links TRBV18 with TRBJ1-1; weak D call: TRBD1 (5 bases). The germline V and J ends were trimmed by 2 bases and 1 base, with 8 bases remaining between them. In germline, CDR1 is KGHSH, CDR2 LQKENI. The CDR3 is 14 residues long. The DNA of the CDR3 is TGTGCCAGCTCACCAGTGGGGGGGAACACTGAAGCTTTCTTT. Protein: CASSPVGGNTEAFF.

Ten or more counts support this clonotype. CDR3 sequence reads: CASSPDPREGYGYTF. The CDR3 DNA reads as TGTGCCAGCAGTCCGGACCCGCGAGAGGGGTATGGCTACACCTTC. The rearrangement uses TRBV11-2 and TRBJ1-2; TRBD1 might be the D (5 bases). Germline loops: CDR1 SGHAT, CDR2 FQNNGV. Between the trimmed V and J ends, which lost 6 bases and 5 bases, there was a span of 19 bases. The CDR3 sequence is 15 residues long.

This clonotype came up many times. CDR3 in amino acids: CASSPRGLAGNEQFF. The CDR3 DNA is TGTGCCAGCTCACCCCGCGGACTAGCGGGGAATGAGCAGTTCTTC. J is TRBJ2-1 and V is TRBV18, with 12 bases identical to TRBD2. Germline lookup yields CDR1 KGHSH and CDR2 LQKENI. V shed 3 bases, J shed 7 bases, and the junction held 4 bases outside the gene matches. This CDR3 comprises 15 residues.

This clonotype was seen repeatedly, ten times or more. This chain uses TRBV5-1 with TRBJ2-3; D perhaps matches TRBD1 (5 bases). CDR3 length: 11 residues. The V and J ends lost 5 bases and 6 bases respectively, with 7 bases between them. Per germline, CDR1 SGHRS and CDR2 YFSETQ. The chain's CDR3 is CASSKGDTQYF. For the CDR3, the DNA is TGCGCCAGCAGTAAGGGGGATACGCAGTATTTT.

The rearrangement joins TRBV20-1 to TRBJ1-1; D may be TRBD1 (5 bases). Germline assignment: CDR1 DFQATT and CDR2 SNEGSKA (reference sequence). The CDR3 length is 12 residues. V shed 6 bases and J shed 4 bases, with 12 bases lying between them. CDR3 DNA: TGCAGTGCCGCGGGGGGGGGCACTGAAGCTTTCTTT. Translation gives CSAAGGGTEAFF.